Reported below is one T cell receptor beta chain. TCRdb redid the calling of the 5' RACE reads with MiXCR, one entry per CDR3 protein. The sample shows 55,000 to 70,000 distinct CDR3 sequences, around 4.2% of them seen only once. The record originates from a study of early T cells in non-severe SARS-CoV-2 infection. This sequence originates from an adult who was a healthcare worker with PCR-confirmed SARS-CoV-2 infection or an uninfected control (not recorded which). The donor label of this sample is uncertain. The starting material was whole blood, obtained at baseline.

The CDR3 protein is CASSSSGFGNTIYF. For the CDR3, the DNA is TGTGCCAGCAGTTCCTCAGGGTTTGGAAACACCATATATTTT. This rearrangement joins TRBV28 to TRBJ1-3; a weak D match, TRBD1 (5 bases). The V end lost 4 bases, the J end lost 3 bases, and 10 bases lay between the germline ends. The V gene's germline CDR1 is MDHEN and CDR2 SYDVKM. The CDR3 extends over 14 amino acids.